The 8 T cell receptor beta chains listed next were all sequenced from one sample in a study of CD8 T cells in ankylosing spondylitis. TCRdb independently ran MiXCR on the 5' RACE reads; one entry per CDR3 protein. The sample has approximately 350,000 distinct CDR3 sequences; roughly 14% are singletons. Sequences were obtained from blood, either unsorted or a sorted T cell fraction (not recorded which). The origin of the receptors is a male donor with ankylosing spondylitis or in good health (not recorded which).

The chain joins TRBV20-1 to TRBJ2-3, with D perhaps assigned TRBD1 or TRBD2 (5 bases each). Germline CDR1 is DFQATT and CDR2 is SNEGSKA (reference sequence). V lost 5 bases to trimming and J lost 9 bases, with 15 bases between them. The CDR3 has 12 residues. The CDR3 here is CSAEGPSGTQYF. The CDR3 DNA is TGCAGTGCTGAGGGACCCTCTGGGACGCAGTATTTT.

This clonotype turned up a few times. Here the CDR3 DNA reads TGTGCCAGCAGGCCCGTGAAGGGGTCCCTCTCTGGGGCCAACGTCCTGACTTTC. It yields the protein CASRPVKGSLSGANVLTF. This chain joins TRBV11-2 and TRBJ2-6; TRBD1 is a possible D gene (5 bases). V was clipped by 6 bases and J by 0 bases, with 18 bases between them. Germline values: CDR1 SGHAT, CDR2 FQNNGV. The CDR3 is made up of 18 amino acids.

The chain uses TRBV12-3 or TRBV12-4 and TRBJ1-2, with 7 positions matching TRBD1. This CDR3 spans 16 amino acids. Trimming took 0 bases from V and 8 from J; bases not matched to a gene: 12. The CDR3 nucleotides are TGTGCCAGCAGTTTAGCGAGGGACAGCTCCCTCGACGGCTACACCTTC. As protein: CASSLARDSSLDGYTF.

This clonotype was seen more than once but under ten times. The gene calls are TRBV10-3 and TRBJ2-7, with 7 bases that match TRBD1. Unmatched junction bases numbered 7, after V lost 7 bases and J lost 1 base. This CDR3 is built from 14 residues. The V gene's germline CDR1 is ENHRY and CDR2 SYGVKD. In nucleotides, the CDR3 is TGTGCCATCACTTCCCGACAGGGTTCCTACGAGCAGTACTTC. The encoded protein is CAITSRQGSYEQYF.

This clonotype came up a few times. The V gene is TRBV5-1, the J gene TRBJ1-1; D might be TRBD1 (6 bases). The germline CDR1 and CDR2 sequences are SGHRS and YFSETQ. V shed 4 bases and J shed 2 bases, with 12 bases lying between them. This CDR3 contains 14 residues. The CDR3 sequence is CASSDLRGNTEAFF. For the CDR3, the DNA is TGCGCCAGCAGCGACCTCAGGGGTAACACTGAAGCTTTCTTT.

The chain employs TRBV12-3 or TRBV12-4 and TRBJ2-2, with 9 positions matching TRBD1. Unmatched junction bases numbered 6, after V lost 6 bases and J lost 7 bases. The CDR3 runs to 14 residues. CDR3 nucleotide sequence: TGTGCCAGCAGCACCAACAGGGGGCTCGGGGAGCTGTTTTTT. Its protein is CASSTNRGLGELFF.

V gene TRBV5-1 combines with J gene TRBJ2-7; 10 bases are a match to TRBD1. The CDR3 spans 15 residues. V dropped 4 bases and J dropped 3; count of bases not matched to a gene: 7. Looked up from germline, CDR1 is SGHRS and CDR2 is YFSETQ. CDR3 sequence reads: CASSGWTGGLYEQYF. CDR3 coding DNA: TGCGCCAGCAGCGGATGGACAGGGGGTCTCTACGAGCAGTACTTC.

In DNA form, the CDR3 reads TGCAGCGTTGAAGGGCCCGCGGGTGCCCGCGAGCAGTACTTC. Protein: CSVEGPAGAREQYF. The rearrangement uses TRBV29-1 and TRBJ2-7; weak D call: TRBD2 (5 bases). From germline, CDR1 is SQVTM and CDR2 ANQGSEA. V shed 1 base and J shed 6 bases, with 16 bases lying between them. The CDR3 loop spans 14 amino acids.